Given below is one TCR beta chain in context. Time point here: blood 4 weeks post-SBRT, at nephrectomy. Specified treatment: 15 Gy SBRT to primary tumor, nephrectomy 4 weeks later. Serial blood draws occurred at baseline and 2 and 4 weeks post-SBRT. The sample belongs to a study of radiation and T cells in renal cell carcinoma. The CDR3 loop spans 13 amino acids. Trimming took off 7 bases at V and 1 base at J, with 11 bases between the two ends. Per germline, CDR1 SEHNR and CDR2 FQNEAQ (reference sequence). Assay: immunoSEQ multiplex PCR; the TCRdb copy retains only in-frame clones and omits some. Of roughly 80,000 clones in the sample, approximately 82% were seen once.

This chain joins TRBV7-9 and TRBJ2-7, with D tentatively TRBD2 (5 bases). This clonotype was sampled from an older woman with renal cell carcinoma. The specimen was blood, collected from a patient whose treatment included radiotherapy and nephrectomy. The CDR3 loop reads CASMGPGSYEQYF. The CDR3 DNA is TGTGCCAGCATGGGCCCGGGGTCCTACGAGCAGTACTTC.